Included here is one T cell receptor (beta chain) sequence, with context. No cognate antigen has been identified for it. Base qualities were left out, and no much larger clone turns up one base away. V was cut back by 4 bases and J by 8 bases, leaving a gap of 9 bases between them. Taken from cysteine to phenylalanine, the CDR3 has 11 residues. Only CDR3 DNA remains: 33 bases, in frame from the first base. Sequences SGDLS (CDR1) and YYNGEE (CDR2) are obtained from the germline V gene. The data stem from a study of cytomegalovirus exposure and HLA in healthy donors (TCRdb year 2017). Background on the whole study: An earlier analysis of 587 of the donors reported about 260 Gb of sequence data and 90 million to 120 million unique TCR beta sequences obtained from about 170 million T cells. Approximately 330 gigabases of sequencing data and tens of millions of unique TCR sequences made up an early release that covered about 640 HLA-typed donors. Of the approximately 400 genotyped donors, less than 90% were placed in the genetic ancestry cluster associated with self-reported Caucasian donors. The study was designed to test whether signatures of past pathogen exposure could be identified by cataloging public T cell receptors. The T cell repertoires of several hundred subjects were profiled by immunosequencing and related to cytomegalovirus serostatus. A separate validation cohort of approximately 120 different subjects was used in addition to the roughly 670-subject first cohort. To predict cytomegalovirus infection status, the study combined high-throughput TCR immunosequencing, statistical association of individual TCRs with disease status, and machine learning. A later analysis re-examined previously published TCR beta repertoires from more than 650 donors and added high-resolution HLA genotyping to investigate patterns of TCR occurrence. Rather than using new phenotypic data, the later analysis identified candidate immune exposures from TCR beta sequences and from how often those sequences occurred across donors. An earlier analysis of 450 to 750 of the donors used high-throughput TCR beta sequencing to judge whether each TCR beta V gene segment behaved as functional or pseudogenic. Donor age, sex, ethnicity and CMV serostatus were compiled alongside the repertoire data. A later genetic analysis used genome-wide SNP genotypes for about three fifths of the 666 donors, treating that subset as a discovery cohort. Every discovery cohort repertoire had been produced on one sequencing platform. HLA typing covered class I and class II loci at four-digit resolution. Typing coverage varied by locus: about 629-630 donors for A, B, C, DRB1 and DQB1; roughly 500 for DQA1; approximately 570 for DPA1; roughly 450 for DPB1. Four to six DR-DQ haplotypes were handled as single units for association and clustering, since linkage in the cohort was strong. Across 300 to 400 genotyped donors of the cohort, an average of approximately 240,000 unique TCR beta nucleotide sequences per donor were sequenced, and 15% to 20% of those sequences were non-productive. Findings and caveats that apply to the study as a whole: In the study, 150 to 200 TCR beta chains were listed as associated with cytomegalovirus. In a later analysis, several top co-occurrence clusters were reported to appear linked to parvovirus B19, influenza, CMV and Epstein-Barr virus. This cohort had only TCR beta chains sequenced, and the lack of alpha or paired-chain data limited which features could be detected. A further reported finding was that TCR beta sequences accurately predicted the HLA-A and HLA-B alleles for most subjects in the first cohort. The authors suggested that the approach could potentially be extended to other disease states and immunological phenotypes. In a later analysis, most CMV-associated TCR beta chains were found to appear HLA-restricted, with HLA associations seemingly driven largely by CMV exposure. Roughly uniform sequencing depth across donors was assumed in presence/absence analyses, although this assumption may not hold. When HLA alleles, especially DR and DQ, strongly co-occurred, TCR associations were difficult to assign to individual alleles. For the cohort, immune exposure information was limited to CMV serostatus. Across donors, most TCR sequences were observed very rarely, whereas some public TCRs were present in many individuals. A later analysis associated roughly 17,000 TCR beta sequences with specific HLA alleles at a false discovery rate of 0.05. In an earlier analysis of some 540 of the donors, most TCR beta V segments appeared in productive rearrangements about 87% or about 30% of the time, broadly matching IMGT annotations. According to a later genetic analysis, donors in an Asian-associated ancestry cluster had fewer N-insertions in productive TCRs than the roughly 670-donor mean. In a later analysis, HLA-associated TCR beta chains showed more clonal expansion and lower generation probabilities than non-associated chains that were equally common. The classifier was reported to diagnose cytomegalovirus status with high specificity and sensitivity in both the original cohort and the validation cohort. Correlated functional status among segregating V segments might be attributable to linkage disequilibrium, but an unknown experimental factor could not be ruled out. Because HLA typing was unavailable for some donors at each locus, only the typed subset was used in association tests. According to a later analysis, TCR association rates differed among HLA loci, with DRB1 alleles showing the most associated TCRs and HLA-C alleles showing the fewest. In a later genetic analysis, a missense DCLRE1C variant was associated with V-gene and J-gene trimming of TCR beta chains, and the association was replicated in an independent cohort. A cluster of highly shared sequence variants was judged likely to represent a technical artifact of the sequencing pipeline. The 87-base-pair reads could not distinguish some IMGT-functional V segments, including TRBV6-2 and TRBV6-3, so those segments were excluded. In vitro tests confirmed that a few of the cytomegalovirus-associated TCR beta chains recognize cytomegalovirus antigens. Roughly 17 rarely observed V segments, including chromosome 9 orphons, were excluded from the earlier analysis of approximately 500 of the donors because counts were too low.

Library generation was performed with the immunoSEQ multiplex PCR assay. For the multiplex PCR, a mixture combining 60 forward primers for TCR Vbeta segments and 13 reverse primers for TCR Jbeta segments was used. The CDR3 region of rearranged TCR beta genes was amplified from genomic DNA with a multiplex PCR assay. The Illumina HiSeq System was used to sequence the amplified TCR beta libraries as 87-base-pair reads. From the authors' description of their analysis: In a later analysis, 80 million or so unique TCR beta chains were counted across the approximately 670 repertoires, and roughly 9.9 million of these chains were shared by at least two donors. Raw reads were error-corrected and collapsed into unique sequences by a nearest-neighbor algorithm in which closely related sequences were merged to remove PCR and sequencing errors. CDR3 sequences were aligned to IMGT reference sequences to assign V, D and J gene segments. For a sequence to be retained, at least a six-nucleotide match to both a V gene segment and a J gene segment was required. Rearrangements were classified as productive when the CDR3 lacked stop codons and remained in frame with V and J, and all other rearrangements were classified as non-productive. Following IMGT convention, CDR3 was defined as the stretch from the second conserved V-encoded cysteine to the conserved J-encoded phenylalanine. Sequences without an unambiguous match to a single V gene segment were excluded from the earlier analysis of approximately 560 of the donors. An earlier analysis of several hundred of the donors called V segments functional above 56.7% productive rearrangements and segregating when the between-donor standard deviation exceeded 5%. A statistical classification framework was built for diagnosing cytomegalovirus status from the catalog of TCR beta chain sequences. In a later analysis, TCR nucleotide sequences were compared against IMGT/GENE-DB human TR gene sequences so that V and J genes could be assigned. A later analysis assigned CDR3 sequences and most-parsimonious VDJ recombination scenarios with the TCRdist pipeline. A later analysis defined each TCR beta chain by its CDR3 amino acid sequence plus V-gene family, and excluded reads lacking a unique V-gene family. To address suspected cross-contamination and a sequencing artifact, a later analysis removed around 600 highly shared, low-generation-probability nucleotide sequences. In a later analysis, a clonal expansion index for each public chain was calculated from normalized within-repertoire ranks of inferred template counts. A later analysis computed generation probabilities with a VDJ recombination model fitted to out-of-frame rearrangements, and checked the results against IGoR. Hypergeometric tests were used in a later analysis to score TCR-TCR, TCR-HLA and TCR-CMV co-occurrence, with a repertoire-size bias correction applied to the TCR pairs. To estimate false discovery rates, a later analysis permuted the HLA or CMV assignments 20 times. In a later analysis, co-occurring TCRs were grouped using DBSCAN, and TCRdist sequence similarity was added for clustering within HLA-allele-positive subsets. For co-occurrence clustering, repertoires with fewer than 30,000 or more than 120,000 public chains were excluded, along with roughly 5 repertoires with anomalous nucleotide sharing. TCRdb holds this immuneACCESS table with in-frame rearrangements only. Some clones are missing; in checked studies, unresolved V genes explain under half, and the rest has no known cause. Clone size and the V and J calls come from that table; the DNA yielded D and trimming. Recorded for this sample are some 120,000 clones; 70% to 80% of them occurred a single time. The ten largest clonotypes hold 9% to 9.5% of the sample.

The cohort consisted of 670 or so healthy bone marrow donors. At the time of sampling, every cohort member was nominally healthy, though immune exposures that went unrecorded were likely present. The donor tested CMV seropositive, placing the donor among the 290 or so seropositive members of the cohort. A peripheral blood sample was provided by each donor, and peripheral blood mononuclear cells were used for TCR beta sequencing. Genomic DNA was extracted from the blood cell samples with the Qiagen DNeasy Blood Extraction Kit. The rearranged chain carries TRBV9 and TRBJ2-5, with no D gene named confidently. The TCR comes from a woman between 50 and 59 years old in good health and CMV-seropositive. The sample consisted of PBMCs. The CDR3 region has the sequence CASSPGGTQYF. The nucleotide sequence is TGTGCCAGCAGCCCTGGCGGAACCCAGTACTTC.